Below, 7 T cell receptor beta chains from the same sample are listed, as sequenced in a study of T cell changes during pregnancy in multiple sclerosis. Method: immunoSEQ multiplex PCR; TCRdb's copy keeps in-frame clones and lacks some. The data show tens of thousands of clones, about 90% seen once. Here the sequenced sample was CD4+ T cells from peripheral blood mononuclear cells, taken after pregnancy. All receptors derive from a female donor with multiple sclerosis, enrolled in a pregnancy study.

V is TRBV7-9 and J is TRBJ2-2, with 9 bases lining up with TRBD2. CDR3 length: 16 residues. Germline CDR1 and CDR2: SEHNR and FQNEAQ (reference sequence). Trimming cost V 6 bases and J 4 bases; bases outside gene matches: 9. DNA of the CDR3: TGTGCCAGCAGTCCCGGGACTAGCCGCCCCACCGGGGAGCTGTTTTTT. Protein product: CASSPGTSRPTGELFF.

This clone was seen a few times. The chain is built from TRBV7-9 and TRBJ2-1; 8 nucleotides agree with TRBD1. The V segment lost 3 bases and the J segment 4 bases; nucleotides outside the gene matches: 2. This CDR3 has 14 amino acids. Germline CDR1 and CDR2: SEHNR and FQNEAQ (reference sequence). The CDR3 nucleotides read TGTGCCAGCAGCTTCGGGACAGGTTACAATGAGCAGTTCTTC. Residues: CASSFGTGYNEQFF. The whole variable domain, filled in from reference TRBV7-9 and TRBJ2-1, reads DTGVSQNPRHKITKRGQNVTFRCDPISEHNRLYWYRQTLGQGPEFLTYFQNEAQLEKSRLLSDRFSAERPKGSFSTLEIQRTEQGDSAMYLCASSFGTGYNEQFFGPGTRLTVL.

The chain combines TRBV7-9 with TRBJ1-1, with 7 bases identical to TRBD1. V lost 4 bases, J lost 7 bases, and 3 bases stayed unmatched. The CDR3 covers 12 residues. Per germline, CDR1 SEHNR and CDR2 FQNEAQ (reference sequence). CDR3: CASSSTGNEAFF. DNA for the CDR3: TGTGCCAGCAGCTCGACAGGGAATGAAGCTTTCTTT.

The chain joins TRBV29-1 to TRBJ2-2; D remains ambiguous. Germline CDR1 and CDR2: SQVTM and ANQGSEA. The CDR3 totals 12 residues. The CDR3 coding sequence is TGCAGTGCCCGTGAGGCAACCGGGGAGCTGTTTTTT. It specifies CSAREATGELFF.

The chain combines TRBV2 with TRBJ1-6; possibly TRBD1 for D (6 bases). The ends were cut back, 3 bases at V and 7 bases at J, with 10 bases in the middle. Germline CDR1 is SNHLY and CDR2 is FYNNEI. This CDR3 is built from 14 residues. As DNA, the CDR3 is TGTGCCAGCAGTGAGAACAGGGCGAATTCACCCCTCCACTTT. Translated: CASSENRANSPLHF.

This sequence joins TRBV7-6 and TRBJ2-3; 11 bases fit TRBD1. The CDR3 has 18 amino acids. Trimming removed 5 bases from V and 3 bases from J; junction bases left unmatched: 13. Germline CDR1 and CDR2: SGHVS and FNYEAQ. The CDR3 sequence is CASSVPQHRDRGTDTQYF. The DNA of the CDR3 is TGTGCCAGCAGCGTCCCTCAACACCGGGACAGGGGGACAGATACGCAGTATTTT. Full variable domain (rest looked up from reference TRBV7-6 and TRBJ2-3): GAGVSQSPRYKVTKRGQDVALRCDPISGHVSLYWYRQALGQGPEFLTYFNYEAQQDKSGLPNDRFSAERPEGSISTLTIQRTEQRDSAMYRCASSVPQHRDRGTDTQYFGPGTRLTVL.

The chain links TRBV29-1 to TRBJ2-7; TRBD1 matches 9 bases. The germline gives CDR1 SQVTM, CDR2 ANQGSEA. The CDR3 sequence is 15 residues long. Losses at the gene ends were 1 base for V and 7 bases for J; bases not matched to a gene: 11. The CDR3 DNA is TGCAGCGTTGAAGCGGCCGGGACAGGGAACGTAGAGCAGTACTTC. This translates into CSVEAAGTGNVEQYF.